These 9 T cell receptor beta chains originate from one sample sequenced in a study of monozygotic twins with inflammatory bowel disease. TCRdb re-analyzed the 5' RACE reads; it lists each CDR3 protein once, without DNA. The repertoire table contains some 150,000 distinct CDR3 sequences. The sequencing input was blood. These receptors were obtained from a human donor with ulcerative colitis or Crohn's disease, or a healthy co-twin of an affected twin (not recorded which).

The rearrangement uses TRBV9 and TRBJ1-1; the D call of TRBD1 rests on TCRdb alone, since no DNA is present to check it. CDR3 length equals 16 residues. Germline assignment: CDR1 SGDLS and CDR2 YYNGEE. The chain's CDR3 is CASSVGGKEGSTEAFF.

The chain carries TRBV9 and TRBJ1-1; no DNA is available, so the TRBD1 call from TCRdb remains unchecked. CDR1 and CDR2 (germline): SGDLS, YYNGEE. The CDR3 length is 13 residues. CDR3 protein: CASSPRAGAEAFF. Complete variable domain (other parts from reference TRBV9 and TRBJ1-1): DSGVTQTPKHLITATGQRVTLRCSPRSGDLSVYWYQQSLDQGLQFLIQYYNGEERAKGNILERFSAQQFPDLHSELNLSSLELGDSALYFCASSPRAGAEAFFGQGTRLTVV.

CDR3 amino acids: CASSIQGYYNEQFF. The chain links TRBV18 to TRBJ2-1; with no DNA, the TCRdb D assignment of TRBD1 cannot be verified. The CDR3 spans 14 residues. Germline lookup yields CDR1 KGHSH and CDR2 LQKENI.

CDR3 sequence: CASKPASGGYEQYF. The rearrangement links TRBV6-2 or TRBV6-3 to TRBJ2-7; the D gene TCRdb calls, TRBD2, cannot be checked with no DNA. This CDR3 comprises 14 residues. The V gene's germline CDR1 is MNHEY and CDR2 SVGEGT.

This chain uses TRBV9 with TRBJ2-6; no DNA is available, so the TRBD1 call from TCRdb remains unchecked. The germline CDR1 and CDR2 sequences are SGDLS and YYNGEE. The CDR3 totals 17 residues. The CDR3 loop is CASSERSVLSGANVLTF.

The chain's CDR3 is CASSEGAEQYF. The chain links TRBV7-2 to TRBJ2-7; the D call from TCRdb, TRBD2, cannot be confirmed without DNA. The germline V gene has CDR1 SGHTA and CDR2 FQGNSA. The CDR3 totals 11 residues.

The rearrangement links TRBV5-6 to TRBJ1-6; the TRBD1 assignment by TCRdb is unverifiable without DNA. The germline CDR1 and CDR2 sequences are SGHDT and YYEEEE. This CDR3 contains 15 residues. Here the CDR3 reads CASSSTMGQNSPLHF.

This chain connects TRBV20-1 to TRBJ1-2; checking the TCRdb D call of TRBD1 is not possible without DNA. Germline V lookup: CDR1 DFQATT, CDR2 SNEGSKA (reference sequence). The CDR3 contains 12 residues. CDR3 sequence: CSALQGQGGYTF.

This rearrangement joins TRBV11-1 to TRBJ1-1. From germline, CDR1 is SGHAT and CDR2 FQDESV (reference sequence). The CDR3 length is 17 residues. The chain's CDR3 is CASSLRTSPAGNTEAFF.